Sequencing of this T cell receptor (beta chain) was carried out in a study of regulatory T cells in long-lasting Graves disease. Overall study findings and caveats: Authors noted too few samples as a limitation. TCR diversity was lower in persistent than newly diagnosed Graves' disease. When disease was persistent, TRBV28, TRBJ1-2 and TRBJ2-5 were the favored segments.

Library construction for TCR beta used iRepertoire HTBI primers and Arm-PCR of CDR3 regions. Via MiXCR, TCRdb re-called the multiplex PCR reads, giving one row per CDR3 protein. The table shows fewer than 350,000 distinct CDR3 sequences, with 15% to 20% occurring only once. V gave up 6 bases and J gave up 1 base, with 14 bases separating them. Per the germline V gene, CDR1 is MNHEY and CDR2 is SMNVEV (reference sequence). The CDR3 runs 15 residues. Sample time point: newly diagnosed GD, antithyroid drugs for less than 3 months. PBMC-derived RNA was used for the TCR library. This clonotype appeared many times. Antigen specificity is unknown.

This TCR came from a female donor with Graves disease. The specimen was peripheral blood mononuclear cells (PBMCs), collected at new diagnosis, from a patient treated with antithyroid drugs. The gene calls are TRBV27 and TRBJ2-3; no firm D call. This chain's CDR3 is CASRPTVSGTDTQYF. CDR3 nucleotides: TGTGCCAGCAGACCCACAGTGTCTGGCACAGATACGCAGTATTTT.